The entry below gives a single TCR beta chain sequence along with its context. TCRdb's copy holds only in-frame clones and misses some; the assay was immunoSEQ multiplex PCR. The table includes about 150,000 clones, about 86% detected once. These data come from a study of blood T cell repertoires in COVID-19. Trimming removed 7 bases from V and 6 bases from J, with 16 bases in between. The CDR3 is 14 residues long. Germline loops: CDR1 MDHEN, CDR2 SYDVKM. The rearrangement links TRBV28 to TRBJ1-5; D possibly corresponds to TRBD1 (6 bases). This receptor was taken from a man aged 45-65 years with active or convalescent COVID-19. Sequencing was performed on peripheral blood. The CDR3 DNA follows: TGTGCCAGCACCCCGGGCGTCAGGGGTCAGCCCCAGCATTTT. Protein product: CASTPGVRGQPQHF.